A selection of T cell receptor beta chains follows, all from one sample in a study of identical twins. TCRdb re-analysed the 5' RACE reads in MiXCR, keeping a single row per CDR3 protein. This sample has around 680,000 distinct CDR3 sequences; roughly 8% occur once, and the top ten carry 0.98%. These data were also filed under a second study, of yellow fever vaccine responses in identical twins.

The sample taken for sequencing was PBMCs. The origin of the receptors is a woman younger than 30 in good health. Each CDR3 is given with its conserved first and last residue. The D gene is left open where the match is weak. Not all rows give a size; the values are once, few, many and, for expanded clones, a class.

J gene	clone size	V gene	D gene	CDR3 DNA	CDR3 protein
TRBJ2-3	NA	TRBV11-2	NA	TGTGCCAGCAGCTTAGACACCCGCACAGATACGCAGTATTTT	CASSLDTRTDTQYF
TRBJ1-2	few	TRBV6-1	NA	TGTGCCAGCAGTGGGCTGGGCTACACCTTC	CASSGLGYTF
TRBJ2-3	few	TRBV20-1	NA	TGCAGTGCCCTGGGGCTTTTCGACACAGATACGCAGTATTTT	CSALGLFDTDTQYF
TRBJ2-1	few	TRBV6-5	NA	TGTGCCAGCAGTACCGAAACTTCGCAGTTCTTC	CASSTETSQFF
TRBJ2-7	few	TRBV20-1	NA	TGCAGTGCTAGAGATCGGGCAGGGTTTGGCGAGCAGTACTTC	CSARDRAGFGEQYF
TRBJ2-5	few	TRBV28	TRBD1	TGTGCCAGCAGCCGGACAGGGGATAAGGAGACCCAGTACTTC	CASSRTGDKETQYF
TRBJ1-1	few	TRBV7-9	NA	TGTGCCAGCAGCTCCGGCGTACGGTTCACTGAAGCTTTCTTT	CASSSGVRFTEAFF
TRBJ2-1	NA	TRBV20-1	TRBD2	TGCAGTGCTAGAGATTCCCTAGCGGGAATATACAATGAGCAGTTCTTC	CSARDSLAGIYNEQFF
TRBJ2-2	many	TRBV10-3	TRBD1	TGTGCCATCAGTTCTGGGACAGGGCTTTCCGGGGAGCTGTTTTTT	CAISSGTGLSGELFF
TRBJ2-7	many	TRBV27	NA	TGTGCCAGCAGTGGGCAGAGCTCCTACGAGCAGTACTTC	CASSGQSSYEQYF
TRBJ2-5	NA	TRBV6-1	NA	TGTGCCAGCAGTGGTAGTCTAGCGAGGCAAGAGACCCAGTACTTC	CASSGSLARQETQYF
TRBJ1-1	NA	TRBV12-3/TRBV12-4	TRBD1	TGTGCCAGCAGTTTAGGCCCCTCTACAGGGGGTACTGAAGCTTTCTTT	CASSLGPSTGGTEAFF
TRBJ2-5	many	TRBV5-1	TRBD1	TGCGCCAGCAGCTTGCTGACAGGGGGCTATCAAGAGACCCAGTACTTC	CASSLLTGGYQETQYF
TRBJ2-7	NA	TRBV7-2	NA	TGTGCCAGCAGCCCTCAGGGTCAGAGCTCCTACGAGCAGTACTTC	CASSPQGQSSYEQYF
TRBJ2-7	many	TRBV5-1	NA	TGCGCCAGCAGCTTGAATCGGGCAATACGCTCCTACGAGCAGTACTTC	CASSLNRAIRSYEQYF
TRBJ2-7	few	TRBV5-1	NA	TGCGCCAGCACCCCTGGGTCGGACGCCTCCTACGAGCAGTACTTC	CASTPGSDASYEQYF
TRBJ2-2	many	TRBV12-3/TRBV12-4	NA	TGTGCCAGCAGACAACGAAGTCCCGCGCGAGGCGGCACCGGGGAGCTGTTTTTT	CASRQRSPARGGTGELFF
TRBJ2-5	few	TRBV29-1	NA	TGCAGCGTTGCGTGGGGTTTCCAAGAGACCCAGTACTTC	CSVAWGFQETQYF
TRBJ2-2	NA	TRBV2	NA	TGTGCCAGCAGTGTTCAGGATTCGAACACCGGGGAGCTGTTTTTT	CASSVQDSNTGELFF
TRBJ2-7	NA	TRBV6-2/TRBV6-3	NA	TGTGCCAGCAGTTACTCAAGAGATCCCCGGGCCTACGAGCAGTACTTC	CASSYSRDPRAYEQYF
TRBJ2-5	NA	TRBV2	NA	TGTGCCAGCACGGGCCTCCGGGGGGAGACCCAGTACTTC	CASTGLRGETQYF
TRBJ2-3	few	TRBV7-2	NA	TGTGCCAGCAGCTTGAACCCTCGGGACTCCCAGATGAAGTATTTT	CASSLNPRDSQMKYF